The rows below give T cell receptor beta chains drawn from one sample of a study of technical replicates of blood from a handful of donors. Profiling relied on immunoSEQ multiplex PCR, and the TCRdb table lists in-frame clones only, not all of them. The sample includes roughly 62,000 clones, less than 95% of them seen just once. The sample consisted of PBMCs. All receptors derive from a human donor in good health. Some clones in this sample may be carry-over from other donors' samples. CDR3s include the opening cysteine and the closing phenylalanine or tryptophan. The order of the fields is clone size, V gene, J gene, CDR3 protein. Not all rows give a size; the values are once, few, many and, for expanded clones, a class.

size: .; V: TRBV5-5; J: TRBJ1-6; CDR3: CASSFRTGGFNGSPLHF
size: .; V: TRBV6-5; J: TRBJ2-7; CDR3: CASSYSTFPPYEQYF
size: once; V: TRBV7-9; J: TRBJ1-1; CDR3: CASSLSIGHTEAFF
size: .; V: TRBV2; J: TRBJ2-1; CDR3: CASSVGGQQFF
size: .; V: TRBV7-6; J: TRBJ2-5; CDR3: CASSFGSFETQYF
size: .; V: TRBV21-1; J: TRBJ2-7; CDR3: CASRSKGDRSSYEQYF
size: once; V: TRBV7-8; J: TRBJ2-1; CDR3: CASSPRAVLSYNEQFF
size: .; V: TRBV6-4; J: TRBJ2-6; CDR3: CASSARSGANVLTF
size: .; V: TRBV11-1; J: TRBJ2-2; CDR3: CASSRENTGELFF
size: .; V: TRBV19; J: TRBJ2-1; CDR3: CASSSTGRRRGNEQFF
size: .; V: TRBV30; J: TRBJ2-5; CDR3: CAWSPPAGRQETQYF
size: .; V: TRBV19; J: TRBJ2-2; CDR3: CATAEWYRNTGELFF
size: once; V: TRBV19; J: TRBJ1-5; CDR3: CASNPGRKNSNQPQHF
size: .; V: TRBV7-2; J: TRBJ2-1; CDR3: CASSLGVRVDNEQFF
size: .; V: TRBV5-8; J: TRBJ2-7; CDR3: CASSSSDRSSYEQYF
size: .; V: TRBV7-2; J: TRBJ1-4; CDR3: CASSLQTGGGEKLFF
size: .; V: TRBV27; J: TRBJ1-1; CDR3: CASSITGTAEAFF
size: .; V: TRBV6-5; J: TRBJ1-6; CDR3: CASSLDRDSPLHF
size: once; V: TRBV19; J: TRBJ2-5; CDR3: CASSPQWRQETQYF
size: .; V: TRBV2; J: TRBJ2-1; CDR3: CASSDTGLAGGPNEQFF
size: few; V: TRBV7-8; J: TRBJ2-7; CDR3: CASSLALFGTGGPGQYF
size: .; V: TRBV7-3; J: TRBJ2-1; CDR3: CASSLMTGSYNEQFF
size: .; V: TRBV30; J: TRBJ2-1; CDR3: CAFRGFARNEQFF
size: .; V: TRBV9; J: TRBJ2-5; CDR3: CASSAETSGRAGETQYF
size: .; V: TRBV6-5; J: TRBJ1-6; CDR3: CASSRDRANSPLHF
size: .; V: TRBV30; J: TRBJ1-5; CDR3: CAWGGQYSNQPQHF
size: .; V: TRBV29-1; J: TRBJ2-7; CDR3: CSVGGGTYEQYF
size: medium-sized; V: TRBV5-6; J: TRBJ2-5; CDR3: CASSLVADQETQYF
size: .; V: TRBV4-1; J: TRBJ1-3; CDR3: CASSQDHGKNTIYF
size: .; V: TRBV5-6; J: TRBJ1-1; CDR3: CASSLNRGRGPEAFF
size: .; V: TRBV13; J: TRBJ2-1; CDR3: CASSQYLSTSGGPYNEQFF
size: .; V: TRBV10-3; J: TRBJ1-1; CDR3: CATQPGTGGNTEAFF
size: .; V: TRBV6-1; J: TRBJ1-1; CDR3: CASQQGIAEAFF
size: .; V: TRBV6-1; J: TRBJ2-3; CDR3: CVAARVSGRTDTQYF
size: .; V: TRBV6-1; J: TRBJ2-7; CDR3: CASTTGTGVYEQYF
size: .; V: TRBV5-6; J: TRBJ1-3; CDR3: CASSLVGGAGNTIYF
size: .; V: TRBV29-1; J: TRBJ2-3; CDR3: CSVEVALGGDTQYF
size: .; V: TRBV28; J: TRBJ1-2; CDR3: CASSLGGYGYTF
size: .; V: TRBV13; J: TRBJ2-7; CDR3: CASSLGRFSYEQYF
size: .; V: TRBV9; J: TRBJ2-3; CDR3: CASSALGPDTQYF
size: .; V: TRBV27; J: TRBJ2-1; CDR3: CASSFRSSDEQFF
size: once; V: TRBV7-9; J: TRBJ1-6; CDR3: CASSTRQGQRGASPLHF
size: .; V: TRBV28; J: TRBJ1-5; CDR3: CASSPDSRLVSQHF
size: .; V: TRBV5-1; J: TRBJ2-1; CDR3: CASSLDRGLEQFF
size: .; V: TRBV4-3; J: TRBJ2-5; CDR3: CASSQDTSGGQETQYF
size: once; V: TRBV11-2; J: TRBJ2-5; CDR3: CASSITSGSGETQYF